This T cell receptor beta chain appears in the sequencing data of a study of CD8+CD57+ T cells in acquired aplastic anemia. This clonotype was recorded once. V dropped 4 bases and J dropped 6 bases, with 13 bases sitting between them. CDR1 is SNHLY and CDR2 is FYNNEI in the germline V gene. The CDR3 is made up of 13 amino acids. It was genomic DNA that served as the template for profiling TCR beta VDJ and CDR3. From the reads, TCRdb called clonotypes with MiXCR, one entry per CDR3 protein. Of 300,000 or so distinct CDR3 sequences listed, roughly three fifths are singletons. The chain couples TRBV2 to TRBJ2-7; D is undetermined. The clonotype was recovered from a human donor with severe aplastic anemia or a healthy control (not recorded which). Source material: sorted CD4+, CD8+, or CD8+CD57+ T cells (not recorded which) from PBMCs. CDR3 in amino acids: CASSVEELSEQYF. DNA of the CDR3: TGTGCCAGCAGTGTGGAAGAACTCAGCGAGCAGTACTTC.